The source of this T cell receptor beta chain is a study of blood T cell repertoires in COVID-19. Study background: In each case, the material was cDNA or gDNA derived from T cells, B-cell-depleted T cells, or PBMCs.

Trimming removed 0 bases at V and 2 bases at J, with 15 bases between. Germline lookup yields CDR1 GTSNPN and CDR2 SVGIG (reference sequence). The CDR3 consists of 16 residues. The method was immunoSEQ multiplex PCR; TCRdb's version includes in-frame clones alone and lacks a portion of them. Among some 200,000 clones listed, about 82% were seen once. This clone has a single count. Material for sequencing was peripheral blood. V gene TRBV30 combines with J gene TRBJ2-3; no firm D call. This sequence was found in a man between 60 and 75 years old with COVID-19, enrolled during active disease. The CDR3 region has the DNA TGTGCCTGGAGTGTATCGTATTGGCAGAACACAGATACGCAGTATTTT. The encoded protein is CAWSVSYWQNTDTQYF.